A selection of T cell receptor beta chains follows, all from one sample in a study of T cells in Graves' hyperthyroidism and ophthalmopathy. TCRdb recomputed calls from the multiplex PCR reads with MiXCR, one row per CDR3 protein. The data show hundreds of thousands of distinct CDR3 sequences, 46% seen once. The sequenced sample was peripheral blood or thyroid tissue (not recorded which). The source of these receptors is a woman in her late teens or twenties with Graves' hyperthyroidism. The CDR3 runs from the conserved cysteine through the conserved F or W. The D gene is left open where the match is weak. Clone size, where shown, is once, few, many, or a class for clones that have expanded.

D gene | J gene | CDR3 length | clone size | V gene | CDR3 DNA | CDR3 protein
TRBD1 | TRBJ1-1 | 17 | NA | TRBV7-2 | TGTGCCAGCAGCTTAGATGGGACAGGGGGCATGAACACTGAAGCTTTCTTT | CASSLDGTGGMNTEAFF
NA | TRBJ2-7 | 15 | NA | TRBV9 | TGTGCCAGCAGCTCCCGACCCGGGAGCTCCTACGAGCAGTACTTC | CASSSRPGSSYEQYF
NA | TRBJ1-5 | 15 | NA | TRBV19 | TGTGCCAGTAGTATAAACAGGAATAGCAATCAGCCCCAGCATTTT | CASSINRNSNQPQHF
NA | TRBJ2-7 | 15 | NA | TRBV2 | TGTGCCAGCAGTGGATCACCCGGGACAAACCACGAGCAGTACTTC | CASSGSPGTNHEQYF
NA | TRBJ1-2 | 13 | few | TRBV5-1 | TGCGCCAGCAGCTTGGGTAGGGTAGATGGCTACACCTTC | CASSLGRVDGYTF
TRBD1 | TRBJ1-2 | 15 | NA | TRBV29-1 | TGCAGCGTTAGGGCAGGGGGCCCACAGAACTATGGCTACACCTTC | CSVRAGGPQNYGYTF
NA | TRBJ2-7 | 10 | once | TRBV24-1 | TGTGTCACCCCCGGCTACGAGCAGTACTTC | CVTPGYEQYF
NA | TRBJ1-1 | 14 | many | TRBV7-6 | TGTGCCAGCAGCTCAGGGACGGAAGACACTGAAGCTTTCTTT | CASSSGTEDTEAFF
TRBD1 | TRBJ1-4 | 14 | NA | TRBV29-1 | TGCAGCGTTGAAGTGGCGACAGGGGGTGAAAAACTGTTTTTT | CSVEVATGGEKLFF
TRBD2 | TRBJ2-2 | 14 | NA | TRBV20-1 | TGCAGTGCTTCCGGGACTAGATTTGGCGGGGAGCTGTTTTTT | CSASGTRFGGELFF
NA | TRBJ1-5 | 12 | NA | TRBV24-1 | TGTGCCACCAGTGCTGGCTATCAGCCCCAGCATTTT | CATSAGYQPQHF
NA | TRBJ2-6 | 16 | NA | TRBV15 | TGTGCCACCAGCAGCTTGGGCGGCTCTGGGGCCAACGGCCTGACTTTC | CATSSLGGSGANGLTF
TRBD2 | TRBJ2-6 | 17 | NA | TRBV25-1 | TGTGCCAGCAGTTTCGGGGGGGGCTTCTCTGGGGCCAACGTCCTGACTTTC | CASSFGGGFSGANVLTF
TRBD1 | TRBJ2-2 | 13 | NA | TRBV5-1 | TGCGCCAGCGGGACAGGGGGGACCGGGGAGCTGTTTTTT | CASGTGGTGELFF
TRBD1 | TRBJ2-7 | 13 | few | TRBV20-1 | TGCAGTGTTAGGACAGGGGGGACCTACGAGCAGTACTTC | CSVRTGGTYEQYF
TRBD1 | TRBJ2-5 | 12 | NA | TRBV2 | TGTGCCGGGGGGACAGGGGAAGAGACCCAGTACTTC | CAGGTGEETQYF
NA | TRBJ1-2 | 13 | few | TRBV5-1 | TGCGCCAGCAGGGTTATAGAGGACTATGGCTACACCTTC | CASRVIEDYGYTF
TRBD1 | TRBJ2-6 | 16 | once | TRBV10-3 | TGTGCCATCAGTGGGACAGGGGGCTCTGGGGCCAACGTCCTGACTTTC | CAISGTGGSGANVLTF
TRBD1 | TRBJ2-5 | 13 | few | TRBV9 | TGTGCCAGCAGCGACAGGGGCGAAGAGACCCAGTACTTC | CASSDRGEETQYF
TRBD2 | TRBJ2-2 | 15 | NA | TRBV29-1 | TGCAGCGTTGGGGGTAGCGGGACTAACACCGGGGAGCTGTTTTTT | CSVGGSGTNTGELFF
TRBD1 | TRBJ2-7 | 14 | few | TRBV5-1 | TGCGCCAGCAGCTTGGTTGGACAGGGCTACGAGCAGTACTTC | CASSLVGQGYEQYF
NA | TRBJ2-3 | 13 | NA | TRBV2 | TGTGCCAGCAGTGAACCTAGCACAGATACGCAGTATTTT | CASSEPSTDTQYF
NA | TRBJ1-2 | 14 | NA | TRBV10-3 | TGTGCCATCAGTACCCCGTCGGGGGACTATGGCTACACCTTC | CAISTPSGDYGYTF
TRBD1 | TRBJ2-7 | 16 | few | TRBV7-8 | TGTGCCAGCAGTTACTCCCGGGACAGGGGGACCTACGAGCAGTACTTC | CASSYSRDRGTYEQYF
NA | TRBJ2-7 | 12 | many | TRBV29-1 | TGCAGCGTTGAATCCGAGGACTACGAGCAGTACTTC | CSVESEDYEQYF
NA | TRBJ2-7 | 14 | many | TRBV29-1 | TGCAGCGTTGAAGTGTCAGGCGTGCACTACGAGCAGTACTTC | CSVEVSGVHYEQYF
NA | TRBJ2-7 | 11 | few | TRBV12-3/TRBV12-4 | TGTGCCAGCAGTTATTCGGTGGAGCAGTACTTC | CASSYSVEQYF
TRBD2 | TRBJ2-5 | 13 | NA | TRBV20-1 | TGCAGTGTTAGAGACGGCGGGAGAGAGACCCAGTACTTC | CSVRDGGRETQYF
TRBD2 | TRBJ2-5 | 14 | many | TRBV7-7 | TGTGCTAGCAGCTACCTAGCGGGCCAAGAGACCCAGTACTTC | CASSYLAGQETQYF
NA | TRBJ1-1 | 12 | many | TRBV29-1 | TGCAGCGTTGAGGGGGCGAACACTGAAGCTTTCTTT | CSVEGANTEAFF
NA | TRBJ1-5 | 15 | NA | TRBV19 | TGTGCCAGTCAAGGGGTGGGACACGTCAATCAGCCCCAGCATTTT | CASQGVGHVNQPQHF
NA | TRBJ1-2 | 13 | few | TRBV5-1 | TGCGCCAGCAGCTTGGGCGGAAATCCGGGCTACACCTTC | CASSLGGNPGYTF
NA | TRBJ1-1 | 14 | NA | TRBV25-1 | TGTGCCAGCAGCGTGGGGGGGGTTCACACTGAAGCTTTCTTT | CASSVGGVHTEAFF
TRBD2 | TRBJ2-7 | 14 | NA | TRBV12-3/TRBV12-4 | TGTGCCAGCAGGAGTAGCGGGAACTCCTACGAGCAGTACTTC | CASRSSGNSYEQYF
NA | TRBJ1-2 | 13 | many | TRBV6-5 | TGTGCCAGCAGCGCCTGGGGGGACTATGGCTACACCTTC | CASSAWGDYGYTF
NA | TRBJ1-2 | 13 | NA | TRBV5-1 | TGCGCCAGCAGCCCTACACCCGGAGGAGGCTACACCTTC | CASSPTPGGGYTF
NA | TRBJ1-1 | 14 | many | TRBV7-9 | TGTGCCAGCAGCTTAGGGAACTTGAACACTGAAGCTTTCTTT | CASSLGNLNTEAFF
NA | TRBJ1-1 | 11 | NA | TRBV28 | TGTGCCAGCAGTTTATACCAGGTAGCTTTCTTT | CASSLYQVAFF
NA | TRBJ1-1 | 14 | NA | TRBV25-1 | TGTGCCAGCTCAGGACAGCGCATGAACACTGAAGCTTTCTTT | CASSGQRMNTEAFF
NA | TRBJ1-2 | 14 | NA | TRBV10-3 | TGTGCCATCAGTGAGTATAGGGAGAACTATGGCTACACCTTC | CAISEYRENYGYTF
NA | TRBJ2-2 | 12 | NA | TRBV7-3 | TGTGCCAGCAGCCCCGACGGCGGGGAGCTGTTTTTT | CASSPDGGELFF
NA | TRBJ2-5 | 15 | few | TRBV7-8 | TGTGCCAGCAGCTTAGTTGGCGCAGGGTGGGAGACCCAGTACTTC | CASSLVGAGWETQYF
NA | TRBJ1-1 | 15 | NA | TRBV7-2 | TGTGCCAGCAACCGGGGCTTTGGAGGGGCCACTGAAGCTTTCTTT | CASNRGFGGATEAFF
NA | TRBJ2-7 | 15 | few | TRBV9 | TGTGCCAGCAGTTACGGCCGGGACTCCTCCTACGAGCAGTACTTC | CASSYGRDSSYEQYF
TRBD2 | TRBJ2-2 | 19 | many | TRBV24-1 | TGTGCCACCAGTGAGCCAGGACTAGCGGGACGGACGAACACCGGGGAGCTGTTTTTT | CATSEPGLAGRTNTGELFF